The 27 T cell receptor beta chains presented below share a single source sample, sequenced in a study of OX40 agonist ivuxolimab in advanced cancers. TCRdb's copy holds only in-frame clones and misses some; the assay was immunoSEQ multiplex PCR. The sample has approximately 12,000 clones; about four fifths are singletons. The sequenced sample was CD4+ or CD8+ T cells sorted from blood, obtained in a trial of the OX40 agonist ivuxolimab. The receptor source for this set is an adult with an advanced solid tumor such as melanoma, head and neck, liver or kidney cancer.

This chain uses TRBV27 with TRBJ2-3; no firm D call. Trimming took off 1 base at V and 8 bases at J, with 19 bases between the two ends. Per germline, CDR1 MNHEY and CDR2 SMNVEV (reference sequence). This CDR3 region has 16 residues. The CDR3 DNA reads as TGTGCCAGCAGTTTATTGTCCGGGTCTCTCTTCGGTACGCAGTATTTT. Translated: CASSLLSGSLFGTQYF.

The gene calls are TRBV9 and TRBJ1-1, with D possibly TRBD1 on 5 matching bases. Per the germline V gene, CDR1 is SGDLS and CDR2 is YYNGEE. V was cut by 1 base and J by 2 bases, with 12 bases left in between. The CDR3 contains 15 residues. This CDR3 is CASSVLTGSNTEAFF. CDR3 DNA sequence: TGTGCCAGCAGCGTATTAACAGGTTCTAACACTGAAGCTTTCTTT.

The CDR3 spells CASSEGAGRETQYF. CDR3 sequence (DNA): TGTGCCAGCAGTGAGGGAGCGGGAAGAGAGACCCAGTACTTC. The rearrangement links TRBV2 to TRBJ2-5; 7 bases agree with TRBD2. Germline V gene lookup returns CDR1 SNHLY and CDR2 FYNNEI. The CDR3 length is 14 residues. V was clipped by 3 bases and J by 4 bases; unmatched bases: 5.

V gene TRBV30 combines with J gene TRBJ2-1, with D perhaps TRBD2 (5 bases). Between the trimmed V and J ends, which lost 1 base and 7 bases, there was a span of 11 bases. In germline, CDR1 is GTSNPN, CDR2 SVGIG (reference sequence). The CDR3 extends over 13 amino acids. CDR3 residues: CAWSGGFGNEQFF. CDR3 bases: TGTGCCTGGAGTGGCGGGTTTGGGAATGAGCAGTTCTTC.

The V call is TRBV27, the J call TRBJ2-1, with D perhaps given as TRBD1 or TRBD2 (6 bases each). Trimming removed 5 bases at V and 9 bases at J, with 23 bases between. There are 16 residues in the CDR3. Germline V CDR1 and CDR2: MNHEY, SMNVEV (reference sequence). CDR3 DNA: TGTGCCAGCAGTCCAGGCCCTGGGTCAGGAGGGGGTGAGCAGTTCTTC. Protein: CASSPGPGSGGGEQFF.

CDR3 nucleotide sequence: TGCGCCAGCTTCCTGGGCAATGAGCAGTTCTTC. Its translation: CASFLGNEQFF. The chain couples TRBV10-2 to TRBJ2-1; no clear D gene. There are 11 residues in the CDR3. The germline V gene has CDR1 WSHSY and CDR2 SAAADI. V was pared by 8 bases and J by 6 bases, with 8 bases between.

This chain uses TRBV9 with TRBJ2-5; TRBD1 is a possible D gene (5 bases). The V gene's germline CDR1 is SGDLS and CDR2 YYNGEE. Trimming pared 3 bases from V and 5 bases from J, leaving 17 bases between. This CDR3 comprises 15 residues. CDR3 DNA sequence: TGTGCCAGCAGCGCCCCTGGCAGGGAATGGGAGACCCAGTACTTC. It codes for CASSAPGREWETQYF.

The V gene is TRBV28, the J gene TRBJ1-5; TRBD1 is a possible D gene (6 bases). V gave up 1 base and J gave up 0 bases, with 19 bases separating them. The germline gives CDR1 MDHEN, CDR2 SYDVKM. The CDR3 spans 19 residues. The CDR3: CASSLFRQEEAYSNQPQHF. The CDR3 coding sequence is TGTGCCAGCAGTTTATTTAGACAGGAAGAGGCCTATAGCAATCAGCCCCAGCATTTT.

J is TRBJ2-1 and V is TRBV5-4, with 12 bases fitting TRBD2. Trimming at V came to 4 bases and at J to 6 bases, leaving 5 bases not matched to a gene. CDR1 is SGHNT and CDR2 is YYREEE in the germline V gene (reference sequence). The CDR3 spans 15 residues. Here the CDR3 DNA reads TGTGCCAGCAGCGCGGGACTAGCGGGCGGCAATGAGCAGTTCTTC. Translation: CASSAGLAGGNEQFF.

This clone appeared a single time. The J gene is TRBJ2-7, the V gene TRBV27; D is possibly TRBD1 or TRBD2 (5 bases each). This CDR3 contains 13 residues. Looked up from germline, CDR1 is MNHEY and CDR2 is SMNVEV (reference sequence). V was pared by 5 bases and J by 0 bases, with 8 bases between. The CDR3 DNA is TGTGCCAGCAGTCCAGGGAGCTCCTACGAGCAGTACTTC. Its translation: CASSPGSSYEQYF.

The chain uses TRBV7-9 and TRBJ1-4; D remains unclear. This CDR3 has 14 residues. CDR1 and CDR2 from the germline V gene are SEHNR and FQNEAQ (reference sequence). The ends were cut back, 8 bases at V and 3 bases at J, with 13 bases in the middle. The CDR3 reads CASFPPPPNEKLFF. In DNA form, the CDR3 reads TGTGCCAGCTTCCCTCCCCCTCCTAATGAAAAACTGTTTTTT.

This chain connects TRBV15 to TRBJ2-7, with 10 bases identical to TRBD1. Per germline, CDR1 LNHNV and CDR2 YYDKDF (reference sequence). With V trimmed by 0 bases and J by 3 bases, 8 bases remained unmatched. The length of the CDR3 is 17 residues. The CDR3 sequence is CATSRDGRQGAGYEQYF. CDR3 DNA sequence: TGTGCCACCAGCAGAGATGGGAGACAGGGGGCGGGCTACGAGCAGTACTTC.

This chain connects TRBV19 to TRBJ1-5; tentatively, D is TRBD1 (6 bases). V was pared by 2 bases and J by 1 base, with 9 bases between. There are 15 residues in the CDR3. The germline gives CDR1 LNHDA, CDR2 SQIVND (reference sequence). The CDR3 reads CASSIMGQSNQPQHF. The CDR3 region has the DNA TGTGCCAGTAGTATAATGGGACAAAGCAATCAGCCCCAGCATTTT.

The chain joins TRBV9 to TRBJ2-1; 11 nucleotides agree with TRBD2. The CDR3 is 15 amino acids. Germline trimming cut 3 bases from V and 4 bases from J; bases unmatched to any gene: 3. Germline V CDR1 and CDR2: SGDLS, YYNGEE. CDR3 nucleotide sequence: TGTGCCAGCAGCGCTAGCGGGGGGTCTTACAATGAGCAGTTCTTC. This translates into CASSASGGSYNEQFF.

V is TRBV28 and J is TRBJ2-1; 11 nucleotides agree with TRBD2. J gave up 7 bases and V 2 bases, and 13 bases lay outside the gene matches. Germline CDR1 MDHEN, CDR2 SYDVKM. CDR3 length: 18 amino acids. Here the CDR3 DNA reads TGTGCCAGCAGTTTACATAGCGGGAGGGACCTCTCGGGAAATGAGCAGTTCTTC. It is translated as CASSLHSGRDLSGNEQFF.

V is TRBV2 and J is TRBJ2-3, with 7 bases lining up with TRBD2. The germline CDR1 and CDR2 sequences are SNHLY and FYNNEI. The CDR3 loop spans 15 amino acids. V gave up 4 bases and J gave up 0 bases; unmatched junction bases: 4. CDR3 sequence reads: CASSATSVSTDTQYF. The CDR3, as DNA: TGTGCCAGCAGTGCAACTAGCGTGAGCACAGATACGCAGTATTTT.

This clone was observed a few times. This chain joins TRBV5-6 and TRBJ1-1; 7 nucleotides match TRBD1. The V and J ends lost 4 bases and 5 bases, in that order; junction bases with no gene match: 2. Germline-derived CDR1 and CDR2 are SGHDT and YYEEEE. CDR3 length: 12 amino acids. The CDR3 protein is CASSLRGTEAFF. In DNA, the CDR3 is TGTGCCAGCAGCCTCAGGGGGACTGAAGCTTTCTTT. The variable domain in full, with the rest retrieved from reference TRBV5-6 and TRBJ1-1, is DAGVTQSPTHLIKTRGQQVTLRCSPKSGHDTVSWYQQALGQGPQFIFQYYEEEERQRGNFPDRFSGHQFPNYSSELNVNALLLGDSALYLCASSLRGTEAFFGQGTRLTVV.

The chain recombines TRBV21-1 with TRBJ2-7; TRBD1, the table's D call, lacks a check against the DNA. TRBV21-1 is a pseudogene. The CDR3 totals 15 residues. This chain's CDR3 is CASSKRRDRDHEQYF. CDR3 DNA sequence: TGTGCCAGCAGCAAACGCCGGGACAGGGACCACGAGCAGTACTTC.

This chain connects TRBV4-3 to TRBJ2-7, with D perhaps TRBD1 or TRBD2 (6 bases each). V lost 0 bases and J 3 bases, leaving 9 bases between the germline ends. This CDR3 region has 14 residues. From germline, CDR1 is LGHNA and CDR2 YSLEER. CDR3 sequence: CASSQDGGLYEQYF. The CDR3 DNA is TGCGCCAGCAGCCAAGATGGGGGGCTCTACGAGCAGTACTTC.

The rearrangement uses TRBV27 and TRBJ2-7; 8 nucleotides agree with TRBD1. Germline assignment: CDR1 MNHEY and CDR2 SMNVEV (reference sequence). J gave up 5 bases and V 5 bases, and 8 bases lay outside the gene matches. The CDR3 length is 14 residues. This CDR3 reads CASSRDRGFDEQYF. The CDR3 DNA reads TGTGCCAGCAGTCGAGACAGGGGTTTCGACGAGCAGTACTTC.

V is TRBV11-2 and J is TRBJ2-1, with TRBD2 as a possible D gene (6 bases). Germline V CDR1 and CDR2: SGHAT, FQNNGV. There are 15 residues in the CDR3. Trimming took off 5 bases at V and 2 bases at J, with 13 bases between the two ends. Here the CDR3 reads CASSLTRSPYNEQFF. DNA for the CDR3: TGTGCCAGCAGCCTGACTAGGTCCCCCTACAATGAGCAGTTCTTC.

The V and J genes are TRBV5-5 and TRBJ2-7, with D perhaps matching TRBD1 (5 bases). V lost 3 bases and J lost 3, with 13 bases in between. The germline CDR1 and CDR2 sequences are SGHKS and YYEKEE (reference sequence). The CDR3 has 14 residues. CDR3 DNA: TGTGCCAGCAGCTCGTGGCAGGGTGACTACGAGCAGTACTTC. Translated: CASSSWQGDYEQYF.

This clone appeared once. The V gene is TRBV28, the J gene TRBJ1-2; D may be TRBD1 (6 bases). This CDR3 comprises 16 residues. Germline V CDR1 and CDR2: MDHEN, SYDVKM. V gave up 1 base and J gave up 3 bases, with 15 bases separating them. The CDR3 loop is CASSLFVRKGDYGYTF. The CDR3 DNA follows: TGTGCCAGCAGTTTATTCGTCCGCAAGGGGGACTATGGCTACACCTTC.

The chain combines TRBV10-3 with TRBJ2-7; 9 positions match TRBD1. Per the germline V gene, CDR1 is ENHRY and CDR2 is SYGVKD. CDR3 size: 14 residues. V lost 5 bases, J lost 2 bases, and 4 bases stayed unmatched. The CDR3 reads CAISIGTGPYEQYF. The DNA of the CDR3 is TGTGCCATCAGTATAGGGACAGGGCCCTACGAGCAGTACTTC.

This chain joins TRBV5-4 and TRBJ2-1, with TRBD2 matching 11 bases. Trimming cost V 1 base and J 6 bases; bases outside gene matches: 3. This CDR3 has 15 amino acids. The germline V gene encodes CDR1 SGHNT and CDR2 YYREEE (reference sequence). This CDR3 is CASSLLAGGPNEQFF. In nucleotides, the CDR3 is TGTGCCAGCAGCTTGTTAGCGGGAGGGCCCAATGAGCAGTTCTTC.

This sequence joins TRBV5-1 and TRBJ1-1; no clear D gene. This CDR3 region has 13 residues. Germline assignment: CDR1 SGHRS and CDR2 YFSETQ. V was cut by 2 bases and J by 1 base, with 6 bases left in between. Here the CDR3 reads CASSFVENTEAFF. The CDR3 DNA reads as TGCGCCAGCAGCTTTGTAGAGAACACTGAAGCTTTCTTT.

The chain uses TRBV10-3 and TRBJ1-3; D is possibly TRBD1 (6 bases). V gave up 3 bases and J gave up 4 bases, with 19 bases separating them. The germline V gene encodes CDR1 ENHRY and CDR2 SYGVKD. This CDR3 is built from 17 residues. CDR3 residues: CAISDPRPGAGGNTIYF. The CDR3 bases are TGTGCCATCAGTGACCCTAGGCCAGGGGCTGGGGGAAACACCATATATTTT.